The 24 T cell receptor beta chains given below trace back to one sample, sequenced in a study of human T cells and chemical hapten exposure. The time point: healthy volunteer bleed at 2 weeks. The authors extracted total RNA from unfractionated whole blood. MiXCR, applied by TCRdb to the RACE reads, yields one record per CDR3 protein. The table includes roughly 100,000 distinct CDR3 sequences, approximately 9.7% detected once. What was sequenced was whole blood. These TCRs come from a female donor in good health. Some clones in this sample may be carry-over from other donors' samples.

In its sample, this clonotype was seen a few times. This chain uses TRBV20-1 with TRBJ1-1, with D unclear. This CDR3 spans 12 amino acids. V dropped 5 bases and J dropped 11 bases, with 18 bases sitting between them. Germline V gene lookup returns CDR1 DFQATT and CDR2 SNEGSKA (reference sequence). CDR3 DNA: TGCAGTGCTGGACGGGCCCCAAGGGCGGCTTTCTTT. Amino acid sequence: CSAGRAPRAAFF.

This clonotype was seen ten or more times. V and J are TRBV12-3 or TRBV12-4 and TRBJ1-5; perhaps TRBD1 as D (6 bases). The CDR3 has 15 residues. The germline V and J ends were trimmed by 2 bases and 6 bases, with 14 bases remaining between them. CDR3 residues: CASSLRGGESQPQHF. The CDR3 coding sequence is TGTGCCAGCAGTTTAAGAGGGGGGGAGAGTCAGCCCCAGCATTTT.

The chain links TRBV7-3 to TRBJ2-1; 11 nucleotides match TRBD2. Unmatched junction bases numbered 13, after V lost 8 bases and J lost 10 bases. The CDR3 length is 15 residues. Germline-derived CDR1 and CDR2 are SGHTA and FQGTGA. The CDR3 loop reads CASSTGTSGGGEQFF. DNA for the CDR3: TGTGCCAGCTCTACCGGGACTAGCGGAGGGGGGGAGCAGTTCTTC.

The chain employs TRBV5-1 and TRBJ2-3; maybe TRBD1 (6 bases). Trimming took off 2 bases at V and 5 bases at J, with 9 bases between the two ends. There are 13 residues in the CDR3. Germline CDR1 SGHRS, CDR2 YFSETQ. CDR3 DNA sequence: TGCGCCAGCAGCTTAATCAGGGGAGATACGCAGTATTTT. This encodes CASSLIRGDTQYF.

The chain couples TRBV28 to TRBJ2-1; tentatively, D is TRBD1 (5 bases). Germline V gene data show CDR1 as MDHEN and CDR2 as SYDVKM. This CDR3 comprises 14 residues. V lost 10 bases and J 3 bases, leaving 16 bases between the germline ends. The CDR3 DNA reads TGTGCCACCAACCCGAGAGACAGCTACAATGAGCAGTTCTTC. Its protein product is CATNPRDSYNEQFF.

The table lists this clonotype with many counts. The V call is TRBV18, the J call TRBJ1-1, with unresolved D. V dropped 1 base and J dropped 2 bases, with 8 bases sitting between them. Per germline, CDR1 KGHSH and CDR2 LQKENI. This CDR3 region has 14 residues. CDR3: CASSPQGFNTEAFF. As DNA, the CDR3 is TGTGCCAGCTCACCACAGGGATTCAACACTGAAGCTTTCTTT. The entire variable domain, with the rest obtained from reference TRBV18 and TRBJ1-1, is as follows: NAGVMQNPRHLVRRRGQEARLRCSPMKGHSHVYWYRQLPEEGLKFMVYLQKENIIDESGMPKERFSAEFPKEGPSILRIQQVVRGDSAAYFCASSPQGFNTEAFFGQGTRLTVV.

The CDR3 DNA follows: TGTGCCAGCAGCTTATCGGGAGTACTCGAGCAGTACTTC. Protein product: CASSLSGVLEQYF. The rearrangement links TRBV7-2 to TRBJ2-7; perhaps TRBD2 as D (6 bases). In germline, CDR1 is SGHTA, CDR2 FQGNSA. V lost 2 bases, J lost 6 bases, and 11 bases lay in between. This CDR3 is built from 13 residues.

This clonotype was seen a few times. The CDR3 DNA is TGTGCCAGCAGTTACACAGGGGACCGTAATGAAAAACTGTTTTTT. This translates into CASSYTGDRNEKLFF. The V call is TRBV12-3 or TRBV12-4, the J call TRBJ1-4; 7 nucleotides line up with TRBD1. The CDR3 spans 15 residues. Trimming took 4 bases from V and 4 from J; bases not matched to a gene: 6.

The genes are TRBV7-9 and TRBJ1-4; no clear D. Germline V gives CDR1 SEHNR, CDR2 FQNEAQ (reference sequence). The CDR3 runs 15 residues. Trimming shortened V by 5 bases and J by 4 bases, and 14 bases separated the two germline ends. Here the CDR3 DNA reads TGTGCCAGCAGCCCGTCAGTAACCAGTAATGAAAAACTGTTTTTT. This gives the protein CASSPSVTSNEKLFF. Using reference TRBV7-9 and TRBJ1-4 for the parts outside the CDR3, the full variable domain is DTGVSQNPRHKITKRGQNVTFRCDPISEHNRLYWYRQTLGQGPEFLTYFQNEAQLEKSRLLSDRFSAERPKGSFSTLEIQRTEQGDSAMYLCASSPSVTSNEKLFFGSGTQLSVL.

This clonotype occurred a few times. The J gene is TRBJ2-3, the V gene TRBV28; D possibly corresponds to TRBD2 (5 bases). The germline gives CDR1 MDHEN, CDR2 SYDVKM. V dropped 3 bases and J dropped 0 bases, with 10 bases sitting between them. The CDR3 has 15 amino acids. CDR3 nucleotides: TGTGCCAGCAGTTTGGTTCGGGGAAGCACAGATACGCAGTATTTT. Its protein is CASSLVRGSTDTQYF.

This sequence joins TRBV6-4 and TRBJ2-2; 9 bases fit TRBD2. The CDR3 loop spans 15 amino acids. With 6 bases clipped from V and 3 bases from J, the junction kept 5 bases outside the gene matches. CDR1 and CDR2 (germline): MRHNA, SNTAGT. CDR3 sequence reads: CASSLGLADTGELFF. The DNA of the CDR3 is TGTGCCAGCAGCCTGGGACTAGCAGACACCGGGGAGCTGTTTTTT.

This sequence joins TRBV3-1 and TRBJ1-6; tentative D call: TRBD1 (6 bases). Deletions cut 1 base from V and 7 bases from J, with 14 bases between. This CDR3 is built from 16 residues. Germline loops: CDR1 LGHDT, CDR2 YNNKEL (reference sequence). In nucleotides, the CDR3 is TGTGCCAGCAGCCAAGGTTCGACAGGAAGGAATTCACCCCTCCACTTT. Translation: CASSQGSTGRNSPLHF.

The chain is built from TRBV7-8 and TRBJ2-5; 8 positions match TRBD1. The CDR3 is made up of 18 amino acids. J was trimmed by 7 bases and V by 1 base; bases with no gene match: 17. Germline V gene sequence: CDR1 SGHVS, CDR2 FQNEAQ. As DNA, the CDR3 is TGTGCCAGCAGCTTAGGGGACAGGCTCTTCCCAAGTTACGGGACCCAGTACTTC. It codes for CASSLGDRLFPSYGTQYF.

The chain joins TRBV3-1 to TRBJ1-1, with D unresolved. CDR1 and CDR2 (germline): LGHDT, YNNKEL (reference sequence). V was trimmed by 4 bases and J by 4 bases, leaving 13 bases between them. CDR3 size: 14 residues. The CDR3 nucleotides read TGTGCCAGCAGCCCCGGACCCTACACCACTGAAGCTTTCTTT. Translated, it gives CASSPGPYTTEAFF.

This clonotype was counted between two and nine times. The rearrangement links TRBV19 to TRBJ2-3; D unclear. With 5 bases removed from V and 5 bases from J, the gap between germline ends came to 20 bases. The germline V gene encodes CDR1 LNHDA and CDR2 SQIVND (reference sequence). The CDR3 loop spans 16 amino acids. For the CDR3, the DNA is TGTGCCAGTAGTCCCTCGAGCAGCGTCAATGTAGATACGCAGTATTTT. This codes for CASSPSSSVNVDTQYF.

This clonotype was seen a handful of times. This sequence joins TRBV5-6 and TRBJ2-5; D may be TRBD1 (7 bases). The CDR3 length is 15 residues. V dropped 3 bases and J dropped 5 bases, with 17 bases sitting between them. CDR1 SGHDT and CDR2 YYEEEE come from the germline V gene. CDR3 sequence: CASSSLIQGGETQYF. The CDR3 bases are TGTGCCAGCAGCTCCTTGATCCAGGGGGGCGAGACCCAGTACTTC.

In this sample, this clonotype turned up a few times. This chain uses TRBV7-2 with TRBJ2-3, with a possible D match to TRBD2 (6 bases). Germline assignment: CDR1 SGHTA and CDR2 FQGNSA. Trimming took 1 base from V and 5 from J, leaving 13 bases between them. This CDR3 has 15 amino acids. CDR3 nucleotides: TGTGCCAGCAGCTTAGGAGTGGGAGGAGGAGATACGCAGTATTTT. Amino acids: CASSLGVGGGDTQYF.

In nucleotides, the CDR3 is TGCAGCGCCGGCCACCTTGGGGGACAGGGGACAGATACGCAGTATTTT. Its translation is CSAGHLGGQGTDTQYF. The V call is TRBV29-1, the J call TRBJ2-3, with TRBD1 matching over 10 bases. Germline V gene sequence: CDR1 SQVTM, CDR2 ANQGSEA. The J segment lost 3 bases and the V segment lost 7 bases, leaving 13 bases of the junction unmatched. The CDR3 loop spans 16 amino acids.

A remark on this clonotype: Being one base from a much bigger clone, this may be a read error. This chain joins TRBV28 and TRBJ1-4; D is possibly TRBD1 (6 bases). Germline CDR1 and CDR2: MDHEN and SYDVKM. The CDR3 runs to 17 residues. The CDR3 region has the DNA TGTGCCAGCAGCCCTGCGGGGGGCACGGGGACTAATGAAAAACTGATTTTT. This gives the protein CASSPAGGTGTNEKLIF.

About this clonotype: The junction departs from germline at one end; a sequencing error may be responsible. CDR3 sequence (DNA): TGTGTCAGCAGCCTTCCCAGACGAGACTACACCTTC. This translates into CVSSLPRRDYTF. The chain has TRBV7-2 and TRBJ1-2; the D is unclear. The CDR3 has 12 amino acids. The germline gives CDR1 SGHTA, CDR2 FQGNSA.

This chain connects TRBV28 to TRBJ2-7; 7 bases align to TRBD2. The junction had 5 bases not matched to a gene; V was cut back by 3 bases and J by 3 bases. CDR1 MDHEN and CDR2 SYDVKM come from the germline V gene. The CDR3 loop spans 14 amino acids. CDR3 DNA: TGTGCCAGCAGTTTTGGAGCGGGACGCTACGAGCAGTACTTC. Amino acid sequence: CASSFGAGRYEQYF.

The chain couples TRBV6-5 to TRBJ1-1; a possible D gene is TRBD1 (5 bases). V was pared by 2 bases and J by 1 base, with 8 bases between. The CDR3 length is 14 residues. Germline V gives CDR1 MNHEY, CDR2 SVGAGI. CDR3 coding DNA: TGTGCCAGCAGTTACGGGACTGAGAACACTGAAGCTTTCTTT. The encoded protein is CASSYGTENTEAFF.

This clonotype was found many times. The chain uses TRBV9 and TRBJ2-3; D is uncertain. In germline, CDR1 is SGDLS, CDR2 YYNGEE. The CDR3 has 14 amino acids. Trimming stripped 1 base from V and 2 bases from J, with 8 bases between. The CDR3 coding sequence is TGTGCCAGCAGCGTAAGGGCAGACACAGATACGCAGTATTTT. This codes for CASSVRADTDTQYF.

The sample holds many counts of this clonotype. The rearrangement joins TRBV20-1 to TRBJ2-7; 11 bases match TRBD2. The junction had 6 bases not matched to a gene; V was cut back by 6 bases and J by 5 bases. The germline V gene encodes CDR1 DFQATT and CDR2 SNEGSKA (reference sequence). This CDR3 has 13 amino acids. This CDR3 is CSAISGRGDEQYF. The CDR3 nucleotides are TGCAGTGCAATTAGCGGGAGGGGGGACGAGCAGTACTTC.